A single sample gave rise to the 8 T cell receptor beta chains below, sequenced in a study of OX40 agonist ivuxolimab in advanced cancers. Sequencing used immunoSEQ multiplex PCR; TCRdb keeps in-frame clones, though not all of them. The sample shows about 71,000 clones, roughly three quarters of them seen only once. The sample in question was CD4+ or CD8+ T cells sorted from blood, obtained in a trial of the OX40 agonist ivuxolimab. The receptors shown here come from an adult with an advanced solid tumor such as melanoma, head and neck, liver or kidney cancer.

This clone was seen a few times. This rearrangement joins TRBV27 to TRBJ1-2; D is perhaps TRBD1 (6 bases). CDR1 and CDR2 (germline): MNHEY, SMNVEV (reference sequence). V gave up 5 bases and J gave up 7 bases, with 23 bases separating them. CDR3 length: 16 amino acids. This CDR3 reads CASSRLTAGAKIGYTF. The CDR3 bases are TGTGCCAGCAGTCGACTGACAGCGGGGGCCAAGATTGGCTACACCTTC.

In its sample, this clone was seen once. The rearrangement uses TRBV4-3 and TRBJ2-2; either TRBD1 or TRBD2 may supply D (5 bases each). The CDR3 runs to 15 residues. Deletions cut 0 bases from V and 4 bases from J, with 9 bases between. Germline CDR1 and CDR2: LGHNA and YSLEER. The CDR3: CASSQEGTVTGELFF. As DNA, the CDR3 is TGCGCCAGCAGCCAAGAGGGGACGGTCACCGGGGAGCTGTTTTTT.

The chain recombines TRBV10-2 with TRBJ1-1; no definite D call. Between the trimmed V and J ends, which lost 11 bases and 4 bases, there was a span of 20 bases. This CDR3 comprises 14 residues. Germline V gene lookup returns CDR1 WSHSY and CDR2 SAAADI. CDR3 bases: TGCGCCGGCAAGGCCGATTATTCGGGCACTGAAGCTTTCTTT. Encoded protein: CAGKADYSGTEAFF.

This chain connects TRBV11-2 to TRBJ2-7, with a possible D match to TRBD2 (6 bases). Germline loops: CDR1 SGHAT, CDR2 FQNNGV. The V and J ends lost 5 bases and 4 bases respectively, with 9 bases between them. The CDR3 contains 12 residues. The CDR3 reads CASSQAGYEQYF. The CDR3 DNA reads TGTGCCAGCAGCCAGGCGGGGTACGAGCAGTACTTC. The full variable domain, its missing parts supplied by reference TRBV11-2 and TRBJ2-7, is EAGVAQSPRYKIIEKRQSVAFWCNPISGHATLYWYQQILGQGPKLLIQFQNNGVVDDSQLPKDRFSAERLKGVDSTLKIQPAKLEDSAVYLCASSQAGYEQYFGPGTRLTVT.

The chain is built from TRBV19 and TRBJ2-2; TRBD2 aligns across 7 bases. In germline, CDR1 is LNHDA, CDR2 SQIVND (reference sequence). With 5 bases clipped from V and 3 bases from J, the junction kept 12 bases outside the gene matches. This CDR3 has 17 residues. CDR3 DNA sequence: TGTGCCAGTAGTTCAAAACCCGGGACTATCTACACCGGGGAGCTGTTTTTT. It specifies CASSSKPGTIYTGELFF.

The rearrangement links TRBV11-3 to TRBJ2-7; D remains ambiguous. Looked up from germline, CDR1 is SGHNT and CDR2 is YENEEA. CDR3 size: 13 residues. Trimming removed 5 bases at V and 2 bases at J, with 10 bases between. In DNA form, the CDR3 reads TGTGCCAGCAGCCCTGGCGCAGCCTACGAGCAGTACTTC. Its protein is CASSPGAAYEQYF.

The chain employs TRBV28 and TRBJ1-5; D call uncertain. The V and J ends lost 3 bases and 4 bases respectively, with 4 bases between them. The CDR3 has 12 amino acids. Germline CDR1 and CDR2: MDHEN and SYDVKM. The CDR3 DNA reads TGTGCCAGCAGTTTGATTAATCAGCCCCAGCATTTT. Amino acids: CASSLINQPQHF.

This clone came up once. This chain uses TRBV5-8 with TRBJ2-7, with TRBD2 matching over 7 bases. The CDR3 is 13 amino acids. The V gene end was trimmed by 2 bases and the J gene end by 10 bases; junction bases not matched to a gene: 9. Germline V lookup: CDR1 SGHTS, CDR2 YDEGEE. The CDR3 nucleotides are TGTGCCAGCAGCTTTGCCTTTAGCGGGCTACAGTACTTC. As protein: CASSFAFSGLQYF.